Included here is one T cell receptor (beta chain) sequence, with context. This specimen comes from a study of early T cells in non-severe SARS-CoV-2 infection. One entry per CDR3 protein, called by TCRdb with MiXCR from the 5' RACE reads. This table has more than 65,000 distinct CDR3 sequences, about 13% appearing once. This CDR3 comprises 13 residues. Germline V gene sequence: CDR1 SGHRS, CDR2 YFSETQ. V lost 0 bases to trimming and J lost 5 bases, with 7 bases between them. V gene TRBV5-1 combines with J gene TRBJ2-3; the D is unclear. Input material: whole blood. The TCR comes from an adult who was a healthcare worker with PCR-confirmed SARS-CoV-2 infection or an uninfected control (not recorded which). CDR3 protein: CASSLEYGDTQYF. In DNA, the CDR3 is TGCGCCAGCAGCTTGGAGTACGGAGATACGCAGTATTTT. Complete variable domain (other parts from reference TRBV5-1 and TRBJ2-3): KAGVTQTPRYLIKTRGQQVTLSCSPISGHRSVSWYQQTPGQGLQFLFEYFSETQRNKGNFPGRFSGRQFSNSRSEMNVSTLELGDSALYLCASSLEYGDTQYFGPGTRLTVL.